This T cell receptor beta chain was retrieved from a study of early T cells in non-severe SARS-CoV-2 infection. The overall study: Sequencing targeted bulk RNA from unsorted whole blood, leaving chains unpaired. Study findings and constraints: Matching results from VDJdb favored anti-spike CD8 responses, leaving private and CD4 specificities undetected.

Individual cDNA molecules received unique molecular identifiers during library preparation. TCRdb independently ran MiXCR on the 5' RACE reads; one entry per CDR3 protein. Of 55,000 to 75,000 distinct CDR3 sequences listed, about 8% are singletons. For this clonotype: The antigen is undetermined.

Germline-derived CDR1 and CDR2 are MNHEY and SVGAGI. CDR3 length: 15 residues. V lost 2 bases and J lost 1; bases outside the gene matches: 4. The sample consisted of whole blood. This TCR came from an adult who was a healthcare worker with PCR-confirmed SARS-CoV-2 infection or an uninfected control (not recorded which). The chain has TRBV6-5 and TRBJ2-7; 8 bases are a match to TRBD1. Here the CDR3 reads CASSYTGQGSYEQYF. Written as DNA, the CDR3 is TGTGCCAGCAGTTACACCGGACAGGGATCCTACGAGCAGTACTTC.